This is a list of T cell receptor beta chains from one sample in a study of PD-1 blockade in classical Hodgkin lymphoma. Using immunoSEQ multiplex PCR, the repertoire was profiled, and TCRdb retains in-frame clones only, with some absent. This table has about 72,000 clones, approximately 94% appearing once. Sample: peripheral blood mononuclear cells (PBMCs), taken at baseline. Receptors originate from a human donor with classical Hodgkin lymphoma. Each CDR3 is given with its conserved first and last residue. The D gene is left open where the match is weak. For some rows the clone size is stated as once, few or many, or as a class when expanded; others skip it.

d_call j_call v_call clone_size cdr3_nt cdr3_aa
TRBD2 TRBJ2-7 TRBV6-5 few TGTGCCAGCAGTTACTTCAGCGGGGGGGCCTACGAGCAGTACTTC CASSYFSGGAYEQYF
TRBD1 TRBJ1-1 TRBV19 NA TGTGCCAGTAGGGGGGACAGGACTTACACTGAAGCTTTCTTT CASRGDRTYTEAFF
TRBD1 TRBJ1-5 TRBV2 NA TGTGCCAGCAGTGATGTGACAGGGTCTGATCAGCCCCAGCATTTT CASSDVTGSDQPQHF
TRBD2 TRBJ2-2 TRBV30 NA TGTGCCTTTTCTCCGTACTTAGCGGGAGCTCACACCGGGGAGCTGTTTTTT CAFSPYLAGAHTGELFF
TRBD2 TRBJ2-6 TRBV2 once TGTGCCAGCAAAGATCTAGCGGGTGAGGGTGGGGCCAACGTCCTGACTTTC CASKDLAGEGGANVLTF
NA TRBJ1-4 TRBV1 NA TGCACCAGCAGCCAAGATCAAGGACAGGCAACTAATGAAAAACTGTTTTTT CTSSQDQGQATNEKLFF
NA TRBJ1-6 TRBV5-1 NA TGCGCCAGCAGCTTGGGGCTGGGGAGGACATCGAGCTCCTATAATTCACCCCTCCACTTT CASSLGLGRTSSSYNSPLHF
NA TRBJ2-1 TRBV9 NA TGTGCCAGCAGCGTCGGATTAAATGAGCAGTTCTTC CASSVGLNEQFF
NA TRBJ2-5 TRBV11-2 NA TGTGCCAGCAGCTTAGGGCCGCCCCGAGAGACCCAGTACTTC CASSLGPPRETQYF
NA TRBJ2-3 TRBV9 NA TGTGCCAGCAGCGTAGCGCACCCAGATACGCAGTATTTT CASSVAHPDTQYF